This TCR beta chain is from a study of cytomegalovirus exposure and HLA in healthy donors. Study overall: Early release data held around 82 million unique TCRs from HLA-typed donors.

Comment on this clone: The antigen is unknown.

The primer mix had 60 Vbeta and 13 Jbeta primers. Sequencing used immunoSEQ multiplex PCR; TCRdb keeps in-frame clones, though not all of them. This sample has approximately 210,000 clones, with around 75% found just once. Study observations and caveats: As was reported, the classifier diagnosed cytomegalovirus status with high specificity and sensitivity.

These donors, healthy bone marrow donors, were studied. Per germline, CDR1 MNHEY and CDR2 SMNVEV (reference sequence). V dropped 3 bases and J dropped 2 bases, with 5 bases sitting between them. The CDR3 is 13 residues long. The TCR originated in a woman aged 45-60 years in good health and CMV-seronegative. This rearrangement joins TRBV27 to TRBJ1-5; no firm D call. The specimen sequenced was PBMCs. CDR3 protein: CASSFAGNQPQHF. The CDR3 DNA follows: TGTGCCAGCAGTTTTGCGGGCAATCAGCCCCAGCATTTT.